This T cell receptor beta chain emerged from a study of blood T cell repertoires in COVID-19. Across the study: The samples span acute and convalescent COVID-19 from the United States, Italy and Spain. Sample material is recorded as cDNA or gDNA derived from T cells, B-cell-depleted T cells, or PBMCs.

This clone has just one count. The CDR3 length is 15 residues. Trimming took 4 bases from V and 1 from J; bases not matched to a gene: 1. Germline V gives CDR1 LGHNA, CDR2 YSLEER. In the source study's methods: Reference gene primer amplification gave estimated nucleated cell counts. Produced via immunoSEQ multiplex PCR; TCRdb's table is partial and in-frame only. V, J and clone size derive from that table, while D and trimming were established from the DNA sequence. Counted here are over 150,000 clones, approximately 88% occurring once; the ten biggest clones make up 3.9%. The clonotype comes from a woman aged 60-75 years who had recovered from COVID-19. Input material: peripheral blood. The V and J genes are TRBV4-3 and TRBJ1-2; 12 bases are a match to TRBD1. CDR3 sequence reads: CASSRDRGRNYGYTF. CDR3 coding DNA: TGCGCCAGCAGCCGGGACAGGGGGCGTAACTATGGCTACACCTTC.